The 17 T cell receptor beta chains listed next were all sequenced from one sample in a study of blood T cell repertoires in COVID-19. Here immunoSEQ multiplex PCR was the method, and the copy in TCRdb shows in-frame clones only, minus some. This table holds about 210,000 clones, roughly nine tenths found once. The sequenced sample consisted of peripheral blood. The source is a man aged 40-49 years with acute or convalescent COVID-19.

The genes are TRBV6-5 and TRBJ1-6; the match to TRBD1 covers 10 bases. This CDR3 has 14 amino acids. The germline V gene encodes CDR1 MNHEY and CDR2 SVGAGI. V shed 0 bases and J 16 bases; nucleotides not matched to a gene: 6. The CDR3 region is CASSYSKGQGKLHF. The CDR3 DNA is TGTGCCAGCAGTTACTCGAAGGGACAGGGGAAACTCCACTTT.

This clone was picked up one time. The chain employs TRBV4-1 and TRBJ2-7, with a tentative D call TRBD1 (6 bases). Per the germline V gene, CDR1 is MGHRA and CDR2 is YSYEKL. The CDR3 extends over 16 amino acids. Trimming left V 2 bases short and J 2 bases short, with 16 bases between. The CDR3, as DNA: TGCGCCAGCAGCCAACCAGGGGCGGGTTCCACCTACGAGCAGTACTTC. Amino acid sequence: CASSQPGAGSTYEQYF.

The V and J genes are TRBV6-5 and TRBJ1-2; the match to TRBD1 covers 9 bases. V dropped 4 bases and J dropped 7; count of bases not matched to a gene: 10. The CDR3 sequence is 15 residues long. Germline V gene sequence: CDR1 MNHEY, CDR2 SVGAGI. The CDR3 region has the DNA TGTGCCAGCAGTTCTCTAGGGACAGGGACGGCTGGCTACACCTTC. This encodes CASSSLGTGTAGYTF.

This chain joins TRBV19 and TRBJ1-5; maybe TRBD1 (5 bases). V was cut by 6 bases and J by 7 bases, with 10 bases left in between. This CDR3 contains 12 residues. CDR1 and CDR2 from the germline V gene are LNHDA and SQIVND (reference sequence). The CDR3 DNA reads as TGTGCCAGTAGAATCGGGGGGCAGCCCCAGCATTTT. Translating it yields CASRIGGQPQHF. Full variable domain (rest looked up from reference TRBV19 and TRBJ1-5): DGGITQSPKYLFRKEGQNVTLSCEQNLNHDAMYWYRQDPGQGLRLIYYSQIVNDFQKGDIAEGYSVSREKKESFPLTVTSAQKNPTAFYLCASRIGGQPQHFGDGTRLSIL.

The rearrangement joins TRBV7-2 to TRBJ2-2, with TRBD2 as a possible D gene (6 bases). The CDR3 runs to 15 residues. Germline V CDR1 and CDR2: SGHTA, FQGNSA. Trimming cost V 5 bases and J 8 bases, with 18 bases left between them. The CDR3: CASSLLVTGDGELFF. CDR3 DNA: TGTGCCAGCAGCCTGCTAGTTACGGGGGATGGGGAGCTGTTTTTT.

V usage is TRBV12-3 or TRBV12-4 and J usage is TRBJ1-1; D ambiguous. The V end was cut by 6 bases, the J end by 1 base, with 9 bases between. The CDR3 is 13 residues long. CDR3 in amino acids: CASSLVRNTEAFF. The CDR3 DNA follows: TGTGCCAGCAGCCTGGTCAGGAACACTGAAGCTTTCTTT.

The chain recombines TRBV29-1 with TRBJ1-2, with 7 bases aligning to TRBD1. Germline values: CDR1 SQVTM, CDR2 ANQGSEA. This CDR3 has 14 residues. V lost 3 bases to trimming and J lost 6 bases; unmatched junction nucleotides: 10. CDR3 residues: CSVDRFGTADGYTF. The CDR3 DNA reads as TGCAGCGTTGACCGCTTCGGGACAGCGGATGGCTACACCTTC.

This clone was seen a single time. The chain recombines TRBV5-1 with TRBJ2-7; D is perhaps TRBD1 (5 bases). The CDR3 consists of 15 residues. From germline, CDR1 is SGHRS and CDR2 YFSETQ. V lost 4 bases and J 3 bases, leaving 17 bases between the germline ends. The CDR3 spells CASSKGTTGGYEQYF. The CDR3, as DNA: TGCGCCAGCAGCAAGGGAACAACAGGTGGCTACGAGCAGTACTTC.

The chain links TRBV27 to TRBJ2-2; D not certain. This CDR3 region has 14 residues. The ends were cut back, 3 bases at V and 4 bases at J, with 9 bases in the middle. Germline V gene data show CDR1 as MNHEY and CDR2 as SMNVEV (reference sequence). CDR3 in amino acids: CASSFYYPTGELFF. The CDR3 nucleotides read TGTGCCAGCAGTTTTTACTACCCCACCGGGGAGCTGTTTTTT.

This chain joins TRBV5-4 and TRBJ1-1, with 10 bases aligning to TRBD1. There are 19 residues in the CDR3. Germline CDR1 SGHNT, CDR2 YYREEE (reference sequence). With V trimmed by 4 bases and J by 0 bases, 15 bases remained unmatched. The CDR3 sequence: CASSPPGQGEEKLNTEAFF. CDR3 nucleotide sequence: TGTGCCAGCAGCCCCCCCGGACAGGGGGAAGAGAAATTGAACACTGAAGCTTTCTTT.

The chain uses TRBV2 and TRBJ2-7, with a weak D call TRBD2 (5 bases). CDR1 SNHLY and CDR2 FYNNEI come from the germline V gene. This CDR3 comprises 11 residues. The V end was cut by 5 bases, the J end by 9 bases, with 11 bases between. The CDR3 DNA reads TGTGCCAGCAGTTACAGCGGCGGGCAGTACTTC. Residues: CASSYSGGQYF.

This clone was observed a single time. This chain connects TRBV2 to TRBJ2-1, with unresolved D. V lost 10 bases, J lost 7 bases, and 11 bases lay in between. This CDR3 comprises 11 residues. Germline V gene data show CDR1 as SNHLY and CDR2 as FYNNEI. In DNA, the CDR3 is TGTGCCACCCAGATTCATAATGAGCAGTTCTTC. Amino acid sequence: CATQIHNEQFF.

This clone was picked up one time. The rearrangement joins TRBV2 to TRBJ1-6; the D gene is possibly TRBD1 (6 bases). Germline V gives CDR1 SNHLY, CDR2 FYNNEI. The ends were cut back, 7 bases at V and 0 bases at J, with 10 bases in the middle. CDR3 size: 15 residues. CDR3 sequence (DNA): TGTGCCAGCACCTTACAGGGCTCCTATAATTCACCCCTCCACTTT. It is translated as CASTLQGSYNSPLHF.

This clone was seen only once. The chain links TRBV29-1 to TRBJ2-7; 8 bases are shared with TRBD1. Germline CDR1 is SQVTM and CDR2 is ANQGSEA. Losses at the gene ends were 2 bases for V and 5 bases for J; bases not matched to a gene: 5. This CDR3 has 13 amino acids. The CDR3 DNA sequence: TGCAGCGTTGAAACCGGACAGGGTGACGAGCAGTACTTC. Translation: CSVETGQGDEQYF.

Only one count was recorded for this clone. The rearrangement uses TRBV12-3 or TRBV12-4 and TRBJ2-5; perhaps TRBD1 as D (6 bases). CDR3 size: 13 residues. The V end lost 7 bases, the J end lost 5 bases, and 14 bases lay between the germline ends. CDR3 DNA sequence: TGTGCCAGCAATCCCACGAGGGGGGAGACCCAGTACTTC. Protein sequence: CASNPTRGETQYF.

The chain joins TRBV2 to TRBJ1-5; 10 bases match TRBD1. Germline V CDR1 and CDR2: SNHLY, FYNNEI. The CDR3 contains 12 residues. CDR3 DNA: TGTGCTATCGGGACAGGGGATCAGCCCCAGCATTTT. Its translation: CAIGTGDQPQHF.

A single count supports this clone. The chain links TRBV5-1 to TRBJ2-7, with TRBD1 matching 9 bases. This CDR3 comprises 15 residues. V gave up 2 bases and J gave up 4 bases; unmatched junction bases: 7. Germline V gives CDR1 SGHRS, CDR2 YFSETQ. The CDR3 DNA follows: TGCGCCAGCAGCTTCTCCGGGACAGGGTTTTACGAGCAGTACTTC. Its protein is CASSFSGTGFYEQYF.